These T cell receptor beta chains were read from a single sample in a study of human T cells and chemical hapten exposure. From the RACE reads, TCRdb called clonotypes with MiXCR, one entry per CDR3 protein. The repertoire holds under 130,000 distinct CDR3 sequences, with 11% as singletons. The source material was whole blood, sampled in connection with sensitization to the hapten diphenylcyclopropenone (DPC). The receptors stem from a woman aged 40 to 50 with alopecia areata. Some clones in this sample may be carry-over from other donors' samples. CDR3s include the opening cysteine and the closing phenylalanine or tryptophan. D genes are given only for firm matches. Clone size is stated in some rows and not others, as once, few, many or a class when expanded.

J gene | V gene | clone size | D gene | CDR3 DNA | CDR3 protein
TRBJ1-1 | TRBV30 | few | NA | TGTGCCTGGAGTGTAGGGGGGGACACTTTGGCTATCTTT | CAWSVGGDTLAIF
TRBJ2-6 | TRBV12-3/TRBV12-4 | many | NA | TGTGCCAGCAGTTTGAAGGGGTCCGCACTCTCTGGGGCCAACGTCCTGACTTTC | CASSLKGSALSGANVLTF
TRBJ2-1 | TRBV7-8 | many | TRBD2 | TGTGCCAGCAGCTTCAAGGTAGCGGGGGTCCACAATGAGCAGTTCTTC | CASSFKVAGVHNEQFF
TRBJ2-7 | TRBV28 | few | NA | TGTGCCAGCAGTTTTGGGGACCGGGACTCCTACGAGCAGTACTTC | CASSFGDRDSYEQYF
TRBJ2-7 | TRBV7-2 | few | TRBD1 | TGTGCCAGCGGCCGGGACAGGGCGGTTTACGAGCAGTACTTC | CASGRDRAVYEQYF
TRBJ1-5 | TRBV4-1 | NA | NA | TGCGCCAGCAGCCAAGTAGGAAATAGCAATCAGCCCCAGCATTTT | CASSQVGNSNQPQHF
TRBJ1-1 | TRBV18 | many | NA | TGTGCCAGCTCACCCTCCAGGGGCGTAGACACTGAAGCTTTCTTT | CASSPSRGVDTEAFF
TRBJ1-1 | TRBV11-2 | few | NA | TGTGCCAGCAGCCCCTGGGGGGGGCACACTGAAGCTTTCTTT | CASSPWGGHTEAFF
TRBJ2-4 | TRBV11-1 | many | NA | TGTGCCAGCAGCCGCCGGACCGGGAAGGGCAAAAACATTCAGTACTTC | CASSRRTGKGKNIQYF
TRBJ2-1 | TRBV20-1 | NA | NA | TGCAGTGCTAGAGATACGGCCCCCCCTGGCAATGAGCAGTTCTTC | CSARDTAPPGNEQFF
TRBJ2-7 | TRBV10-3 | few | NA | TGTGCCATCGGCCCAGTTTCAGACGAGCAGTACTTC | CAIGPVSDEQYF
TRBJ2-2 | TRBV2 | many | NA | TGTGCCAGCAGGGGGGGCGGAGCGAACACCGGGGAGCTGTTTTTT | CASRGGGANTGELFF
TRBJ1-5 | TRBV2 | NA | TRBD1 | TGTGCCAGCAGTGAATGGCCACAGGGGAAGCCCCAGCATTTT | CASSEWPQGKPQHF
TRBJ2-1 | TRBV19 | NA | NA | TGTGCCAGCCTAGACGGTAGTTGGTCCTACAATGAGCAGTTCTTC | CASLDGSWSYNEQFF
TRBJ2-1 | TRBV7-2 | many | TRBD2 | TGTGCCAGCAGCGGAATGGGACTAGCGTCGAATGAGCAGTTCTTC | CASSGMGLASNEQFF
TRBJ1-2 | TRBV18 | many | NA | TGTGCCAGCTCACCGATCCAGCTTTGGGATGGCTACACCTTC | CASSPIQLWDGYTF
TRBJ1-2 | TRBV2 | many | NA | TGTGCCAGCAGTGAACGTGGGTCCTATGGCTACACCTTC | CASSERGSYGYTF
TRBJ2-3 | TRBV10-3 | many | TRBD2 | TGTGCCATCAGTGAGTCGAAGCTAGCGGGAGTCGCAGATACGCAGTATTTT | CAISESKLAGVADTQYF
TRBJ2-2 | TRBV6-1 | medium-sized | NA | TGTGCCAGCAGTGCGGGGGACACCGGGGAGCTGTTTTTT | CASSAGDTGELFF
TRBJ2-3 | TRBV20-1 | many | NA | TGCAGTGCGGAGGGGACCACAGATACGCAGTATTTT | CSAEGTTDTQYF
TRBJ2-7 | TRBV6-6 | NA | NA | TGTGCCAGCAGCCGCCTCGGGCAGACCTACGAGCAGTACTTC | CASSRLGQTYEQYF
TRBJ2-5 | TRBV4-3 | few | NA | TGCGCCAGCAGCCGAAGGGCCGGGGAGACCCAGTACTTC | CASSRRAGETQYF
TRBJ1-4 | TRBV19 | few | TRBD1 | TGTGCCGCCGGACAGGGTTACGAAAAACTGTTTTTT | CAAGQGYEKLFF
TRBJ2-1 | TRBV19 | few | NA | TGTGCCAGTAGAGCCGGGGGCGGGAGCTGGGATGAGCAGTTCTTC | CASRAGGGSWDEQFF
TRBJ2-2 | TRBV20-1 | few | TRBD2 | TGCAGTGCTAGAGATCAGGGACTAGCGGGGGGGTATTACACCGGGGAGCTGTTTTTT | CSARDQGLAGGYYTGELFF
TRBJ2-7 | TRBV6-2/TRBV6-3 | many | NA | NA | CASILGTGLYEQYF
TRBJ2-3 | TRBV29-1 | NA | TRBD2 | TGCAGCGTTCGGACTAGCGGCACAGATACGCAGTATTTT | CSVRTSGTDTQYF
TRBJ2-4 | TRBV7-2 | many | TRBD1 | TGTGCCAGCAGCTTAAAGGGGACAGGGGGCTTCCAAAACATTCAGTACTTC | CASSLKGTGGFQNIQYF
TRBJ2-7 | TRBV6-5 | NA | NA | TGTGCCAGCAGTTACTTTCCCCGGGACATCTTTGGCGAGCAGTACTTC | CASSYFPRDIFGEQYF
TRBJ2-7 | TRBV29-1 | NA | TRBD1 | TGCAGCGTTACAGGGGGGTTCGACGAGCAGTACTTC | CSVTGGFDEQYF
TRBJ2-7 | TRBV3-1 | few | TRBD2 | TGTGCCAGCAGCCACCCTAGCGGACCCGCCTACGAGCAGTACTTC | CASSHPSGPAYEQYF
TRBJ2-1 | TRBV7-2 | many | NA | TGTGCCAGCAGCTTAGCTAGGCGGTTAATGGGAGAGCAGTTCTTC | CASSLARRLMGEQFF
TRBJ2-1 | TRBV29-1 | few | TRBD2 | TGCAGCGTTGATTGGCGGGGGGACCCCCACAATGAGCAGTTCTTC | CSVDWRGDPHNEQFF
TRBJ2-5 | TRBV11-2 | few | NA | TGTGCCAGCACCCCCCCAGCGCAAGAGACCCAGTACTTC | CASTPPAQETQYF
TRBJ2-7 | TRBV20-1 | NA | NA | TGCAGTGCCAAGCCCTATGGGCAGGCGTCCTACGAGCAGTACTTC | CSAKPYGQASYEQYF
TRBJ2-1 | TRBV5-4 | many | TRBD2 | TGTGCCAGCAGCTTGGCCGACGCGGGAGTCCCATCGGGCAATGAGCAGTTCTTC | CASSLADAGVPSGNEQFF